Below, 24 T cell receptor beta chains from the same sample are listed, as sequenced in a study of cytomegalovirus exposure and HLA in healthy donors. PCR used 60 Vbeta primers and 13 Jbeta primers. Profiling relied on immunoSEQ multiplex PCR, and the TCRdb table lists in-frame clones only, not all of them. The sample records more than 150,000 clones, roughly 87% being singletons. The sample taken for sequencing was PBMCs. These receptors all stem from a girl less than two years old in good health and CMV-seronegative.

This chain joins TRBV2 and TRBJ1-2; D possibly corresponds to TRBD1 (6 bases). Germline assignment: CDR1 SNHLY and CDR2 FYNNEI. Trimming pared 7 bases from V and 2 bases from J, leaving 8 bases between. The CDR3 totals 12 residues. DNA of the CDR3: TGTGCCAGCACAGGACAGAACTATGGCTACACCTTC. Its protein is CASTGQNYGYTF.

The count of this clone is one. This sequence joins TRBV9 and TRBJ2-1; 8 bases line up with TRBD2. J lost 0 bases, V lost 3 bases, and 11 bases had no gene match. There are 18 residues in the CDR3. Germline CDR1 reads SGDLS; CDR2 reads YYNGEE. This CDR3 reads CASSGGLVGPSSYNEQFF. In nucleotides, the CDR3 is TGTGCCAGCAGCGGGGGACTAGTAGGCCCGAGCTCCTACAATGAGCAGTTCTTC.

The chain has TRBV18 and TRBJ1-5; 10 bases line up with TRBD1. V was pared by 4 bases and J by 5 bases, with 2 bases of the junction left unmatched. The CDR3 contains 14 residues. Per the germline V gene, CDR1 is KGHSH and CDR2 is LQKENI. For the CDR3, the DNA is TGTGCCAGCTCACTCGGGACAGGGGATCAGCCCCAGCATTTT. This sequence encodes CASSLGTGDQPQHF.

This sequence joins TRBV28 and TRBJ1-6, with TRBD1 matching over 7 bases. This CDR3 has 14 residues. Germline CDR1 is MDHEN and CDR2 is SYDVKM. V shed 5 bases and J 4 bases; nucleotides not matched to a gene: 2. The CDR3 bases are TGTGCCAGCAGTCGGACAGGTTATAATTCACCCCTCCACTTT. Amino acid sequence: CASSRTGYNSPLHF.

The chain combines TRBV30 with TRBJ1-2; D is unresolved. This CDR3 region has 11 residues. CDR1 and CDR2 from the germline V gene are GTSNPN and SVGIG (reference sequence). V lost 3 bases, J lost 6 bases, and 8 bases lay in between. CDR3 in amino acids: CAWSGEDGYTF. CDR3 bases: TGTGCCTGGAGCGGGGAAGATGGCTACACCTTC.

V is TRBV6-1 and J is TRBJ2-3; weak D call: TRBD1 (6 bases). The CDR3 runs to 13 residues. V was clipped by 0 bases and J by 7 bases, with 8 bases between them. Germline values: CDR1 MNHNS, CDR2 SASEGT. As DNA, the CDR3 is TGTGCCAGCAGTGAAGCGGGGGCCCATACGCAGTATTTT. Protein sequence: CASSEAGAHTQYF.

The rearrangement joins TRBV10-3 to TRBJ2-2; tentatively, D is TRBD2 (6 bases). The CDR3 spans 15 residues. From germline, CDR1 is ENHRY and CDR2 SYGVKD. Between the trimmed V and J ends, which lost 8 bases and 2 bases, there was a span of 15 bases. The CDR3 coding sequence is TGTGCCATCGGGGGACTTTTCACAAACACCGGGGAGCTGTTTTTT. Translation gives CAIGGLFTNTGELFF.

The V gene is TRBV6-5, the J gene TRBJ1-1; perhaps TRBD1 as D (5 bases). The germline V gene has CDR1 MNHEY and CDR2 SVGAGI. CDR3 size: 15 residues. Trimming stripped 0 bases from V and 8 bases from J, with 16 bases between. The CDR3 DNA reads as TGTGCCAGCAGTTACTCCCTAGGGGAGGCTCTAGAAGCTTTCTTT. Its translation is CASSYSLGEALEAFF.

This clone was counted a single time. The chain has TRBV6-1 and TRBJ2-1, with TRBD1 matching over 9 bases. Per germline, CDR1 MNHNS and CDR2 SASEGT. CDR3 length: 13 amino acids. Trimming cost V 3 bases and J 11 bases; bases outside gene matches: 5. The CDR3 is CASSDRQGVKQFF. DNA for the CDR3: TGTGCCAGCAGTGATAGACAGGGGGTGAAGCAGTTCTTC.

On this clone: An end of the junction differs from the germline gene, which may be a read error. The chain has TRBV7-9 and TRBJ1-2; TRBD1 aligns across 7 bases. The CDR3 runs to 16 residues. CDR1 and CDR2 from the germline V gene are SEHNR and FQNEAQ (reference sequence). CDR3 amino acids: CSSRVLTGELPYGYTF. CDR3 in DNA: TGTTCCAGCAGGGTACTTACAGGGGAACTCCCCTATGGCTACACCTTC.

The J gene is TRBJ2-1, the V gene TRBV4-2; 9 positions agree with TRBD1. This CDR3 contains 16 residues. Germline V gene sequence: CDR1 LGHNA, CDR2 YNFKEQ. V lost 2 bases and J lost 8; bases outside the gene matches: 10. Written as DNA, the CDR3 is TGTGCCAGCAGCCAAACCAAAGGGACAGGGCTCCATGAGCAGTTCTTC. Encoded protein: CASSQTKGTGLHEQFF.

This chain joins TRBV11-2 and TRBJ1-2; perhaps TRBD1 as D (6 bases). Germline CDR1 reads SGHAT; CDR2 reads FQNNGV. The CDR3 has 17 amino acids. The V and J ends lost 4 bases and 0 bases respectively, with 18 bases between them. The CDR3 coding sequence is TGTGCCAGCAGCTCAAGTCTACAGGGTTCAGCTAACTATGGCTACACCTTC. The encoded protein is CASSSSLQGSANYGYTF.

This CDR3 reads CASSPPVRATYGYTF. The CDR3 region has the DNA TGTGCCAGCAGCCCCCCCGTCAGGGCAACCTATGGCTACACCTTC. The chain has TRBV13 and TRBJ1-2; the D gene is possibly TRBD1 (5 bases). Trimming shortened V by 5 bases and J by 4 bases, and 17 bases separated the two germline ends. Germline V gives CDR1 PRHDT, CDR2 FYEKMQ (reference sequence). The CDR3 has 15 residues.

This chain links TRBV11-3 with TRBJ2-1, with D uncertain. The CDR3 loop spans 16 amino acids. Germline CDR1 reads SGHNT; CDR2 reads YENEEA. V shed 1 base and J shed 0 bases, with 10 bases lying between them. Written as DNA, the CDR3 is TGTGCCAGCAGCTTAGTGTCCTGGAGCTCCTACAATGAGCAGTTCTTC. Its protein product is CASSLVSWSSYNEQFF.

The chain has TRBV21-1 and TRBJ2-3; the table's D call, TRBD1, was not checked against the DNA. TRBV21-1 is tagged as a pseudogene. This CDR3 comprises 18 residues. CDR3 protein: CASSRNCFQGSRTDTQYF. The CDR3 nucleotides are TGTGCCAGCAGCAGGAACTGTTTCCAGGGGTCTCGGACAGATACGCAGTATTTT.

As concerns this clone: Other DNA sequences in the same sample also yield this CDR3. The chain recombines TRBV19 with TRBJ2-2; D remains ambiguous. Germline V CDR1 and CDR2: LNHDA, SQIVND (reference sequence). The CDR3 contains 13 residues. Trimming left V 4 bases short and J 1 base short, with 4 bases between. This chain's CDR3 is CASSRQNTGELFF. CDR3 DNA: TGTGCCAGTAGTAGACAGAACACCGGGGAGCTGTTTTTT. Using reference TRBV19 and TRBJ2-2 for the parts outside the CDR3, the full variable domain is DGGITQSPKYLFRKEGQNVTLSCEQNLNHDAMYWYRQDPGQGLRLIYYSQIVNDFQKGDIAEGYSVSREKKESFPLTVTSAQKNPTAFYLCASSRQNTGELFFGEGSRLTVL.

This chain joins TRBV27 and TRBJ2-5; no firm D call. The CDR3 is 14 residues long. V lost 2 bases and J 1 base, leaving 8 bases between the germline ends. From germline, CDR1 is MNHEY and CDR2 SMNVEV (reference sequence). The CDR3 loop reads CASSLSRGQETQYF. Here the CDR3 DNA reads TGTGCCAGCAGTTTAAGTCGAGGCCAAGAGACCCAGTACTTC.

Of note for this clone: At the DNA level, this CDR3 is encoded by other sequences in the same sample as well. The chain links TRBV9 to TRBJ2-6; the match to TRBD1 covers 7 bases. The CDR3 extends over 15 amino acids. CDR1 is SGDLS and CDR2 is YYNGEE in the germline V gene. V lost 5 bases to trimming and J lost 4 bases; unmatched junction nucleotides: 6. This CDR3 is CASSQTGSGANVLTF. The DNA of the CDR3 is TGTGCCAGCAGTCAGACAGGGTCCGGGGCCAACGTCCTGACTTTC.

Only one count was recorded for this clone. The CDR3 DNA follows: TGTGCCGCTCGAACAGGGGAAGGGGCCAACGTCCTGACTTTC. Its protein product is CAARTGEGANVLTF. V gene TRBV2 combines with J gene TRBJ2-6, with 7 bases fitting TRBD1. Unmatched junction bases numbered 8, after V lost 11 bases and J lost 4 bases. Germline CDR1 and CDR2: SNHLY and FYNNEI. The CDR3 has 14 amino acids.

V and J are TRBV30 and TRBJ1-1; unclear D gene. Trimming pared 0 bases from V and 5 bases from J, leaving 10 bases between. The CDR3 runs 13 residues. Germline V gene sequence: CDR1 GTSNPN, CDR2 SVGIG (reference sequence). CDR3 in amino acids: CAWSVTVRTEAFF. Written as DNA, the CDR3 is TGTGCCTGGAGTGTAACGGTGAGGACTGAAGCTTTCTTT.

DNA of the CDR3: TGTGCCAGCAGTGGGGAGGGTTTCCGCAAAAACATTCAGTACTTC. This translates into CASSGEGFRKNIQYF. The chain combines TRBV2 with TRBJ2-4; 7 bases line up with TRBD2. Germline lookup yields CDR1 SNHLY and CDR2 FYNNEI. The trim removed 4 bases at V and 3 bases at J, leaving 6 bases unmatched. The CDR3 covers 15 residues.

The chain carries TRBV18 and TRBJ1-2, with 7 bases matching TRBD1. Per germline, CDR1 KGHSH and CDR2 LQKENI. The CDR3 sequence is 17 residues long. V shed 3 bases, J shed 3 bases, and the junction held 13 bases outside the gene matches. This CDR3 reads CASSPSNTGTGDYGYTF. The DNA for the CDR3 is TGTGCCAGCTCACCCTCGAATACCGGAACAGGGGACTATGGCTACACCTTC. The full variable domain, its missing parts supplied by reference TRBV18 and TRBJ1-2, is NAGVMQNPRHLVRRRGQEARLRCSPMKGHSHVYWYRQLPEEGLKFMVYLQKENIIDESGMPKERFSAEFPKEGPSILRIQQVVRGDSAAYFCASSPSNTGTGDYGYTFGSGTRLTVV.

This chain connects TRBV28 to TRBJ1-5; TRBD1 might be the D (5 bases). V lost 3 bases and J 1 base, leaving 10 bases between the germline ends. There are 15 residues in the CDR3. CDR1 is MDHEN, CDR2 SYDVKM, per germline. CDR3 in amino acids: CASSFGGASNQPQHF. CDR3 sequence (DNA): TGTGCCAGCAGTTTTGGAGGGGCCAGCAATCAGCCCCAGCATTTT. Complete variable domain (other parts from reference TRBV28 and TRBJ1-5): DVKVTQSSRYLVKRTGEKVFLECVQDMDHENMFWYRQDPGLGLRLIYFSYDVKMKEKGDIPEGYSVSREKKERFSLILESASTNQTSMYLCASSFGGASNQPQHFGDGTRLSIL.

The chain uses TRBV5-1 and TRBJ1-2; a weak D match, TRBD1 (6 bases). CDR1 is SGHRS and CDR2 is YFSETQ in the germline V gene. CDR3 length: 13 amino acids. Trimming stripped 2 bases from V and 3 bases from J, with 8 bases between. CDR3 region: CASSLPGDYGYTF. CDR3 bases: TGCGCCAGCAGCTTACCAGGGGACTATGGCTACACCTTC.